The 6 T cell receptor beta chains presented below share a single source sample, sequenced in a study of blood T cell repertoires in COVID-19. Measured with immunoSEQ multiplex PCR; TCRdb has only the in-frame clones, and not every one. The sample consists of hundreds of thousands of clones, about 83% of them appearing once. Sequenced material: PBMCs or T cells enriched from blood (not recorded which). The source of these receptors is a woman aged 45 to 65 who had recovered from COVID-19.

The chain joins TRBV2 to TRBJ1-1, with D perhaps matching TRBD1 (5 bases). The CDR3 has 14 residues. With 10 bases removed from V and 0 bases from J, the gap between germline ends came to 15 bases. The germline V gene has CDR1 SNHLY and CDR2 FYNNEI. The CDR3 sequence is CATVQGSMNTEAFF. The CDR3 DNA reads as TGTGCCACAGTTCAGGGTTCCATGAACACTGAAGCTTTCTTT.

The CDR3 region is CASTPGQGIEQYF. The CDR3, as DNA: TGTGCCAGTACTCCTGGACAGGGGATAGAGCAGTACTTC. The chain is built from TRBV19 and TRBJ2-7; 9 nucleotides agree with TRBD1. CDR1 and CDR2 from the germline V gene are LNHDA and SQIVND (reference sequence). This CDR3 is built from 13 residues. The V gene end was trimmed by 7 bases and the J gene end by 7 bases; junction bases not matched to a gene: 8.

The chain uses TRBV5-6 and TRBJ1-2, with TRBD1 identical over 8 bases. V shed 0 bases, J shed 7 bases, and the junction held 11 bases outside the gene matches. The CDR3 is 16 amino acids. Germline CDR1 reads SGHDT; CDR2 reads YYEEEE. CDR3 protein: CASSLAGGAKDSGYTF. The CDR3 nucleotides are TGTGCCAGCAGCTTGGCAGGGGGCGCGAAGGATTCTGGCTACACCTTC.

V and J are TRBV9 and TRBJ2-3; the match to TRBD1 covers 8 bases. Trimming removed 3 bases from V and 1 base from J; junction bases left unmatched: 4. The V gene's germline CDR1 is SGDLS and CDR2 YYNGEE. The CDR3 has 15 amino acids. Here the CDR3 DNA reads TGTGCCAGCAGCGCACCGGGACAGGGCACAGATACGCAGTATTTT. Encoded protein: CASSAPGQGTDTQYF.

This chain links TRBV30 with TRBJ1-2, with TRBD1 as a possible D gene (5 bases). From germline, CDR1 is GTSNPN and CDR2 SVGIG (reference sequence). Trimming left V 2 bases short and J 5 bases short, with 9 bases between. This CDR3 has 12 amino acids. Here the CDR3 reads CAWSRGGYGYTF. The CDR3 DNA reads as TGTGCCTGGAGTCGCGGGGGGTATGGCTACACCTTC.

CDR3 protein: CASRDRSGGADEQYF. CDR3 in DNA: TGTGCCAGCAGGGACCGGAGCGGGGGGGCCGACGAGCAGTACTTC. The rearrangement uses TRBV28 and TRBJ2-7, with 10 positions matching TRBD2. The germline V gene encodes CDR1 MDHEN and CDR2 SYDVKM. V dropped 6 bases and J dropped 5; count of bases not matched to a gene: 10. The CDR3 contains 15 residues. Supplemented by reference TRBV28 and TRBJ2-7, the full variable domain reads DVKVTQSSRYLVKRTGEKVFLECVQDMDHENMFWYRQDPGLGLRLIYFSYDVKMKEKGDIPEGYSVSREKKERFSLILESASTNQTSMYLCASRDRSGGADEQYFGPGTRLTVT.